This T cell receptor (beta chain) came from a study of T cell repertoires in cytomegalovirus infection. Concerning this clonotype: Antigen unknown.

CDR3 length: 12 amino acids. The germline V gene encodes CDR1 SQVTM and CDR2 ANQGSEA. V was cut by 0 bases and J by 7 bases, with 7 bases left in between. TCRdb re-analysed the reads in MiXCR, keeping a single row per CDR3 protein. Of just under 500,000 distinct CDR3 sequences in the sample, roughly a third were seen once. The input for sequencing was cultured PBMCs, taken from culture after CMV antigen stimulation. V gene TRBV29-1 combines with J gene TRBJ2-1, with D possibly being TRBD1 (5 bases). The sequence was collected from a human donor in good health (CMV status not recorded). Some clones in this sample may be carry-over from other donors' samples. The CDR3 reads CSVEDHRNEQFF. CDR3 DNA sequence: TGCAGCGTTGAAGATCACAGGAATGAGCAGTTCTTC.